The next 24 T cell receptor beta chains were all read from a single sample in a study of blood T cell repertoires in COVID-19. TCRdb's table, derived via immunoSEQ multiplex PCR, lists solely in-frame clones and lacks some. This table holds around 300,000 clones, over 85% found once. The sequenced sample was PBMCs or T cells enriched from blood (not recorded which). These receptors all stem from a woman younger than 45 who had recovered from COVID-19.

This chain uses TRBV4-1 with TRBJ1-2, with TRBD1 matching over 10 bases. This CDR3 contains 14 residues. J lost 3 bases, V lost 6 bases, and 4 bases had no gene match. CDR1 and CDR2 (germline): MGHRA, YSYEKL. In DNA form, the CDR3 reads TGCGCCAGCAGAGGGACAGGGGAAGACTATGGCTACACCTTC. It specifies CASRGTGEDYGYTF.

The CDR3 spells CASTNNYEQYF. CDR3 sequence (DNA): TGCGCCAGCACCAACAATTACGAGCAGTACTTC. The chain recombines TRBV5-1 with TRBJ2-7; D is undetermined. There are 11 residues in the CDR3. The germline CDR1 and CDR2 sequences are SGHRS and YFSETQ. Trimming removed 6 bases from V and 4 bases from J, with 8 bases in between.

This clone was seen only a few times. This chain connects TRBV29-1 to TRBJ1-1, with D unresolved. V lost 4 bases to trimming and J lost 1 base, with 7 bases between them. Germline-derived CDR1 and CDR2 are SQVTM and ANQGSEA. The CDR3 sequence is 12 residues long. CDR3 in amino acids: CSVGHSNTEAFF. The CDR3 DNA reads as TGCAGCGTTGGCCACTCGAACACTGAAGCTTTCTTT.

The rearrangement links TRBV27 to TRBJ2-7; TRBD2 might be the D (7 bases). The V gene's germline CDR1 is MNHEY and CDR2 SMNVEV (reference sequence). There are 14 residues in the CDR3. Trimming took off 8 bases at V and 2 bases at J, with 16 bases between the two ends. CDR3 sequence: CASGRGDSTYEQYF. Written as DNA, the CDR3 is TGTGCCAGCGGGAGGGGGGACTCCACCTACGAGCAGTACTTC.

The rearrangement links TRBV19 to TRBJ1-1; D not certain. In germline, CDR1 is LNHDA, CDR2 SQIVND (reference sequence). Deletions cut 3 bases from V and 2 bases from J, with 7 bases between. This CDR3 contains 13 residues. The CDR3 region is CASSIEGNTEAFF. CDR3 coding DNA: TGTGCCAGTAGTATTGAGGGAAACACTGAAGCTTTCTTT.

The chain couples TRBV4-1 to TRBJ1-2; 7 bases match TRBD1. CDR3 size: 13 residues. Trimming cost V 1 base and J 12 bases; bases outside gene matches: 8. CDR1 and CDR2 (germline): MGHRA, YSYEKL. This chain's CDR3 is CASSQVGQLTNTF. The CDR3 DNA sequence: TGCGCCAGCAGCCAAGTGGGACAGCTTACTAACACCTTC.

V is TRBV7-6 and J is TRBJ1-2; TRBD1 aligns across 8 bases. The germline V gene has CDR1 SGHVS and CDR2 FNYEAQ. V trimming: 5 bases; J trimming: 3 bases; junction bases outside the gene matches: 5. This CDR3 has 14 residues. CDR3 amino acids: CASSPTGEDYGYTF. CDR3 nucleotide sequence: TGTGCCAGCAGCCCGACAGGGGAGGACTATGGCTACACCTTC.

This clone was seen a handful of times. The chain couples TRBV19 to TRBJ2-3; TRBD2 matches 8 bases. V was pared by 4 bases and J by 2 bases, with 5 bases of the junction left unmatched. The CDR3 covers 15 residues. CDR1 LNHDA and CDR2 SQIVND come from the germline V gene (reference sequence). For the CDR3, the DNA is TGTGCCAGTAGTACCACTAGCGGACACACAGATACGCAGTATTTT. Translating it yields CASSTTSGHTDTQYF. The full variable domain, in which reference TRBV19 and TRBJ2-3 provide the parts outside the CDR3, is DGGITQSPKYLFRKEGQNVTLSCEQNLNHDAMYWYRQDPGQGLRLIYYSQIVNDFQKGDIAEGYSVSREKKESFPLTVTSAQKNPTAFYLCASSTTSGHTDTQYFGPGTRLTVL.

CDR3 DNA: TGTGCCAGCAGCTTACTTGGGGGCCGCACCTACAATGAGCAGTTCTTC. Its translation: CASSLLGGRTYNEQFF. The rearrangement joins TRBV7-2 to TRBJ2-1; weak D call: TRBD1 (6 bases). Germline V gene data show CDR1 as SGHTA and CDR2 as FQGNSA. The CDR3 extends over 16 amino acids. V lost 2 bases and J 2 bases, leaving 13 bases between the germline ends.

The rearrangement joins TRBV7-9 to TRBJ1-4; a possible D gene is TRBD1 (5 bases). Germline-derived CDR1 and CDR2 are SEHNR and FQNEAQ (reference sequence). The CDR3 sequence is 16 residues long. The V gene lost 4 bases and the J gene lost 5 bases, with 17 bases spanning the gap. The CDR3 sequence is CASSSQAAFINEKLFF. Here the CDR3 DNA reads TGTGCCAGCAGCTCACAGGCGGCATTTATCAATGAAAAACTGTTTTTT.

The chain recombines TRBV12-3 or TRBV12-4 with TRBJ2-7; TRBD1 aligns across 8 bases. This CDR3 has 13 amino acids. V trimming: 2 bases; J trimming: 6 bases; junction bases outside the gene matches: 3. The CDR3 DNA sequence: TGTGCCAGCAGTTTAAGTACAGGGGGCGAGCAGTACTTC. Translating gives CASSLSTGGEQYF.

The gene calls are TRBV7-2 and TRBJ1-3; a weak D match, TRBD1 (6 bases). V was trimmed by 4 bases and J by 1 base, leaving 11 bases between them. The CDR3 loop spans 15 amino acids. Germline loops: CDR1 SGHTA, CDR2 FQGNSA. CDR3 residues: CASSSRGQSGNTIYF. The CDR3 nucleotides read TGTGCCAGCAGCTCTCGCGGACAGTCTGGAAACACCATATATTTT.

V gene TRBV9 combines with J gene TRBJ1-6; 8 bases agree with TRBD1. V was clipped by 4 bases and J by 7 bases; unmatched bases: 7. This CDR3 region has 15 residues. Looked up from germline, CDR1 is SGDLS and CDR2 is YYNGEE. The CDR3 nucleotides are TGTGCCAGCAGCCTCCGGACAGGGAACAATTCACCCCTCCACTTT. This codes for CASSLRTGNNSPLHF.

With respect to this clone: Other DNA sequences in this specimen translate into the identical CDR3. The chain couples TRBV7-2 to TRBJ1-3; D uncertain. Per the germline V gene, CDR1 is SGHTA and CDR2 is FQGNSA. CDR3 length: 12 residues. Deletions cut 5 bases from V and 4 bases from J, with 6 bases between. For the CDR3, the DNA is TGTGCCAGCAGCCCCCAGGGAAACACCATATATTTT. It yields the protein CASSPQGNTIYF.

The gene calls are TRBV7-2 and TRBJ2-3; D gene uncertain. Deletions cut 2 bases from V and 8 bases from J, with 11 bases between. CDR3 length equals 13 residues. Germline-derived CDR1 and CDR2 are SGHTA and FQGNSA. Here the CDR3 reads CASSLLRVGTQYF. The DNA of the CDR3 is TGTGCCAGCAGCTTACTACGCGTTGGTACGCAGTATTTT.

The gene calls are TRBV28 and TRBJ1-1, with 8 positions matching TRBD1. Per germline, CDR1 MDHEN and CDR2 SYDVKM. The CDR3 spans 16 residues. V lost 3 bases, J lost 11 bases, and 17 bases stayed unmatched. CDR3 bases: TGTGCCAGCAGTTTGGTACGGGCAGGGGGCGCGAGTGGCGCTTTCTTT. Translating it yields CASSLVRAGGASGAFF.

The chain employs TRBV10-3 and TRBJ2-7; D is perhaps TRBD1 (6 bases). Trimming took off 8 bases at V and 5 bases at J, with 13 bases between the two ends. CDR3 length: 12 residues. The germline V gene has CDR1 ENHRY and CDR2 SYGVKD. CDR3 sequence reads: CAIQGRGNEQYF. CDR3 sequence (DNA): TGTGCCATCCAAGGCAGGGGCAACGAGCAGTACTTC.

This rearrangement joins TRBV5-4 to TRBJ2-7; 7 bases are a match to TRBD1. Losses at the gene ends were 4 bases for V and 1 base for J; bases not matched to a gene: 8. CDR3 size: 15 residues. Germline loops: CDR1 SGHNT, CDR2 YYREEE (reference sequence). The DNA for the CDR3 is TGTGCCAGCAGCACCGACAGGGTATTTTCCTACGAGCAGTACTTC. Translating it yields CASSTDRVFSYEQYF.

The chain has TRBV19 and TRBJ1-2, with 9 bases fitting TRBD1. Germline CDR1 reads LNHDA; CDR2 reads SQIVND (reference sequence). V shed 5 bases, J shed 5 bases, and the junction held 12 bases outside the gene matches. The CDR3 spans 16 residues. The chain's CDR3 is CASSPQSGTGFYGYTF. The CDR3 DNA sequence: TGTGCCAGTAGTCCACAATCCGGGACAGGGTTTTATGGCTACACCTTC.

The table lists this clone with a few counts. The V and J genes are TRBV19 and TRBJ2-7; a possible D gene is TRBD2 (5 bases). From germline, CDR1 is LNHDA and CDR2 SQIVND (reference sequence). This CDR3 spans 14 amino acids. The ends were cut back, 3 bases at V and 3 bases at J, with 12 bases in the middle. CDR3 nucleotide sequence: TGTGCCAGTAGTATTTTCCGGGGAAGCTACGAGCAGTACTTC. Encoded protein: CASSIFRGSYEQYF. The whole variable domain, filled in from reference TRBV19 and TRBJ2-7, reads DGGITQSPKYLFRKEGQNVTLSCEQNLNHDAMYWYRQDPGQGLRLIYYSQIVNDFQKGDIAEGYSVSREKKESFPLTVTSAQKNPTAFYLCASSIFRGSYEQYFGPGTRLTVT.

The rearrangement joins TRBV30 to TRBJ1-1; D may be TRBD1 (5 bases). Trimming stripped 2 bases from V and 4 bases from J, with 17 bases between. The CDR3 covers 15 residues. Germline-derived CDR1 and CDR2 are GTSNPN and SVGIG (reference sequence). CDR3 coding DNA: TGTGCCTGGAGTTCTCCCCGGCGGGGGGTCACTGAAGCTTTCTTT. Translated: CAWSSPRRGVTEAFF.

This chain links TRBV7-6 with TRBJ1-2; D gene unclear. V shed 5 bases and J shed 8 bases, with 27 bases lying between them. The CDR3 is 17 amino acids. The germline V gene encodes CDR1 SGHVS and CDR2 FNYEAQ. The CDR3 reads CASSLNGRANIAGGYTF. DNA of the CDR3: TGTGCCAGCAGCCTCAACGGACGGGCGAATATAGCGGGCGGCTACACCTTC. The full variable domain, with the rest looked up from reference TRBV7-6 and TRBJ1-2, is GAGVSQSPRYKVTKRGQDVALRCDPISGHVSLYWYRQALGQGPEFLTYFNYEAQQDKSGLPNDRFSAERPEGSISTLTIQRTEQRDSAMYRCASSLNGRANIAGGYTFGSGTRLTVV.

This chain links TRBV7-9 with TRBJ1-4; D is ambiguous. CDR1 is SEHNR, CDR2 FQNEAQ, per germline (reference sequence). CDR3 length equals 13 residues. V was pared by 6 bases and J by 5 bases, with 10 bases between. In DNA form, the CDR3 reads TGTGCCAGCAGGTCACATCCGAATGAAAAACTGTTTTTT. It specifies CASRSHPNEKLFF.

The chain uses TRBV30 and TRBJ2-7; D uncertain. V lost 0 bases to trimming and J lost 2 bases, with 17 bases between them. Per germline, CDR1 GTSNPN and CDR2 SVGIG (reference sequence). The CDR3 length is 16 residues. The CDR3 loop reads CAWSVDRNTVAYEQYF. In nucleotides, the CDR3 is TGTGCCTGGAGTGTCGACCGGAACACAGTGGCCTACGAGCAGTACTTC.